These T cell receptor beta chains were read from a single sample in a study of CD8 T cells in Susac syndrome. Each CDR3 protein gets one entry after TCRdb re-called the immunoSEQ multiplex PCR reads with MiXCR. The sample comprises around 200,000 distinct CDR3 sequences, 95% of which are singletons, and about 0.094% rests with the top ten. Source material: CD4+ T cells from PBMCs. These receptors originate from a human donor in good health. CDR3s include the opening cysteine and the closing phenylalanine or tryptophan. The order of the fields is clone size, V gene, J gene, D gene, CDR3 protein. D genes are given only for firm matches. Clone size is shown for a subset of rows, as once, few, many or a class of expanded clone.

clone_size: NA
v_call: TRBV6-2/TRBV6-3
j_call: TRBJ1-5
d_call: NA
cdr3_aa: CASRRDLSNQPQHF

clone_size: NA
v_call: TRBV9
j_call: TRBJ1-4
d_call: TRBD1
cdr3_aa: CASSVGTGGNEKLFF

clone_size: NA
v_call: TRBV14
j_call: TRBJ1-1
d_call: NA
cdr3_aa: CASSHTGNTEAFF

clone_size: NA
v_call: TRBV9
j_call: TRBJ1-1
d_call: NA
cdr3_aa: CASSVLPRADTEAFF

clone_size: NA
v_call: TRBV3-1
j_call: TRBJ2-6
d_call: NA
cdr3_aa: CASSHRKPGTNVLTF

clone_size: NA
v_call: TRBV18
j_call: TRBJ2-5
d_call: NA
cdr3_aa: CASSLSLAKSGETQYF

clone_size: NA
v_call: TRBV30
j_call: TRBJ2-5
d_call: NA
cdr3_aa: CACGPAGSAQYF

clone_size: NA
v_call: TRBV25-1
j_call: TRBJ1-2
d_call: NA
cdr3_aa: CASMGRLIYGYTF

clone_size: NA
v_call: TRBV27
j_call: TRBJ2-4
d_call: NA
cdr3_aa: CASRQETGAKNIQYF

clone_size: NA
v_call: TRBV28
j_call: TRBJ2-7
d_call: NA
cdr3_aa: CAVSAYEQYF

clone_size: NA
v_call: TRBV19
j_call: TRBJ2-3
d_call: NA
cdr3_aa: CASSLGEDTQYF

clone_size: NA
v_call: TRBV15
j_call: TRBJ1-2
d_call: NA
cdr3_aa: CATSREIRQGGYTF

clone_size: NA
v_call: TRBV12-3/TRBV12-4
j_call: TRBJ1-6
d_call: NA
cdr3_aa: CASRLPNSPLHF

clone_size: NA
v_call: TRBV5-4
j_call: TRBJ1-1
d_call: NA
cdr3_aa: CASSLWVGTEAFF

clone_size: NA
v_call: TRBV7-9
j_call: TRBJ2-7
d_call: TRBD2
cdr3_aa: CASQRGDPYEQYF

clone_size: NA
v_call: TRBV18
j_call: TRBJ2-7
d_call: TRBD1
cdr3_aa: CASSPGQGIEQYF

clone_size: NA
v_call: TRBV5-6
j_call: TRBJ1-1
d_call: NA
cdr3_aa: CATEKNGQPEAFF

clone_size: once
v_call: TRBV30
j_call: TRBJ2-2
d_call: TRBD2
cdr3_aa: CAWSVMLADTGELFF

clone_size: NA
v_call: TRBV9
j_call: TRBJ1-6
d_call: NA
cdr3_aa: CASSVEQSGTPLHF